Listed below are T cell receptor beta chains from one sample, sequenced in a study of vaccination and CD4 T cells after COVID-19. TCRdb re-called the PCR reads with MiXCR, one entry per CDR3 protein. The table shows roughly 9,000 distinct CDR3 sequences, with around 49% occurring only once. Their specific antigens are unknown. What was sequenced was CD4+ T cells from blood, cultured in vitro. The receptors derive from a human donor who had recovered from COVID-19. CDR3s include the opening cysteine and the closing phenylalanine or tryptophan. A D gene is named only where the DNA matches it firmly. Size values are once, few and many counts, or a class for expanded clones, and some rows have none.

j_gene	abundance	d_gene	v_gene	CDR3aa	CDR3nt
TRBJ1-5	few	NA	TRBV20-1	CSAGGGVGQPQHF	TGCAGTGCCGGGGGGGGCGTCGGGCAGCCCCAGCATTTT
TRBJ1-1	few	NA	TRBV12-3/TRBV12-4	CASLGVQGTWDTEAFF	TGTGCCAGCCTTGGGGTACAGGGTACGTGGGACACTGAAGCTTTCTTT
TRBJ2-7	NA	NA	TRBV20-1	CSANPVVGAVTYEQYF	TGCAGTGCTAATCCGGTGGTGGGGGCGGTTACCTACGAGCAGTACTTC
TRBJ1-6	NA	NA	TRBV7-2	CASIQDLPNSPLHF	TGTGCCAGCATTCAGGACCTCCCTAATTCACCCCTCCACTTT
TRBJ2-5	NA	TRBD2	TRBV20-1	CSATPGGAGETQYF	TGCAGTGCTACCCCCGGGGGGGCCGGAGAGACCCAGTACTTC
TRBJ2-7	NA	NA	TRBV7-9	CASSLPSTYEQYF	TGTGCCAGCAGCTTGCCCTCCACTTACGAGCAGTACTTC
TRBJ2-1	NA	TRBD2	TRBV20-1	CSAMVSQADLGGYNEQFF	TGCAGTGCTATGGTCAGTCAGGCGGACTTGGGGGGGTACAATGAGCAGTTCTTC
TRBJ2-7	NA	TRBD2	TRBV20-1	CSATGPSGRYEQYF	TGCAGTGCAACGGGGCCTAGCGGCCGATACGAGCAGTACTTC
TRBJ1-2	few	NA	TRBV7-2	CASSLRGGINYGYTF	TGTGCCAGCAGCTTAAGGGGGGGGATCAACTATGGCTACACCTTC
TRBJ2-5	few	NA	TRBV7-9	CASSLVVGASRETQYF	TGTGCCAGCAGCTTAGTTGTGGGGGCGAGCCGAGAGACCCAGTACTTC
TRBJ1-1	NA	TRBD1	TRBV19	CAGKGTGNTEAFF	TGTGCCGGAAAAGGGACAGGGAACACTGAAGCTTTCTTT
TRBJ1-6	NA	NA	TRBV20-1	CSANRRGMDSPLHF	TGCAGTGCAAACCGCAGGGGAATGGATTCACCCCTCCACTTT
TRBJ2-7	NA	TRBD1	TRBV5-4	CASSSDRDYEQYF	TGTGCCAGCAGCTCTGACAGGGACTACGAGCAGTACTTC
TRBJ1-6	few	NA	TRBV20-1	CSARPDRLSPLHF	TGCAGTGCACGCCCCGACAGATTGTCACCCCTCCACTTT
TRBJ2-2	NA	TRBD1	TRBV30	CAWSVRDSGELFF	TGTGCCTGGAGTGTACGGGACAGCGGGGAGCTGTTTTTT
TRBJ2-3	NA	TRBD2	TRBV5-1	CASSLPSGSTDTQYF	TGCGCCAGCAGCTTGCCTAGCGGTAGCACAGATACGCAGTATTTT
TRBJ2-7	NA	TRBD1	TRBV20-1	CSAGGQGGEQYF	TGCAGTGCTGGGGGACAGGGTGGCGAGCAGTACTTC
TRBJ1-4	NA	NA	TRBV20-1	CSARLGAQKEKLFF	TGCAGTGCTAGACTAGGGGCGCAAAAAGAAAAACTGTTTTTT
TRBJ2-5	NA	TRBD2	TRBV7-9	CASSWGGYSETQYF	TGTGCCAGCAGCTGGGGAGGGTATTCAGAGACCCAGTACTTC
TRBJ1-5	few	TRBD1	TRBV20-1	CSARQGGGSGNQPQHF	TGCAGTGCTCGACAGGGTGGGGGTAGCGGCAATCAGCCCCAGCATTTT
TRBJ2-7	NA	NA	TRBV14	CASSPQTRRGYEQYF	TGTGCCAGCAGCCCGCAAACAAGGAGGGGCTACGAGCAGTACTTC
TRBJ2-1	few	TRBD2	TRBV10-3	CAISESKREVSGEQFF	TGTGCCATCAGTGAGTCTAAGCGGGAGGTTTCAGGTGAGCAGTTCTTC
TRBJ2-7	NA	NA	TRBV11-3	CASSLGAGTLQYF	TGTGCCAGCAGCCTAGGAGCCGGGACACTGCAGTACTTC
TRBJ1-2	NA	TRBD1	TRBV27	CASRTGVGGYTF	TGTGCCAGCAGAACAGGGGTGGGTGGCTACACCTTC
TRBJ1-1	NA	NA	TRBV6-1	CASSSTGGTEAFF	TGTGCCAGCAGCTCGACGGGAGGGACCGAAGCTTTCTTT
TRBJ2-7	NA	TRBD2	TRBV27	CASSLESGRMGEQYF	TGTGCCAGCAGTTTGGAGAGCGGGAGAATGGGCGAGCAGTACTTC
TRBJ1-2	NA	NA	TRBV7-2	CASSSPAGYGYTF	TGTGCCAGCAGCTCACCCGCTGGCTATGGCTACACCTTC